This entry concerns a single T cell receptor (beta chain). This sample is drawn from a study of T cells in Graves' hyperthyroidism and ophthalmopathy. Researchers amplified the TCR beta CDR3 regions from RNA transcripts. In the first-round RT-PCR of the TCR CDR3, the HTBI primer set was used. Via MiXCR, TCRdb re-called the multiplex PCR reads, giving one row per CDR3 protein. There are roughly 500,000 distinct CDR3 sequences in the sample; over 35% occur only once, and approximately 44% lies in the top ten. The material sequenced was peripheral blood or thyroid tissue (not recorded which). This sequence originates from an adult woman with Graves' disease, either hyperthyroidism or ophthalmopathy (not recorded which).

The CDR3 sequence: CASSTKQPGGFTLTF. The CDR3 DNA is TGCGCCAGCAGCACTAAACAGCCAGGGGGCTTTACACTGACTTTC. The genes are TRBV10-1 and TRBJ2-6; TRBD1 agrees at 8 bases. The CDR3 length is 15 residues. Germline CDR1 WNHNN, CDR2 SYGVQD (reference sequence). Unmatched junction bases numbered 17, after V lost 6 bases and J lost 16 bases.